The 15 T cell receptor beta chains below come from one sample, sequenced in a study of Ad26.COV2.S vaccination and SARS-CoV-2 variants. Clones were read by immunoSEQ multiplex PCR, and TCRdb kept only the in-frame ones, dropping some. Among 350,000 to 500,000 clones listed, 90% were seen once. Treatment: about 20 received Ad26.COV2.S at low or high dose, single or two shots; 5 received placebo; per-sample allocation not given. The study sampled participants on day 63 after the first vaccine or placebo injection. The material sequenced was peripheral blood, taken in a trial of Ad26.COV2.S vaccine versus placebo. The receptors here all came from a person aged 18-60 years who received the Ad26.COV2.S COVID-19 vaccine or a placebo.

This clone was counted ten times or more. At one boundary the junction diverges from the germline segment, which might be a read error. The genes are TRBV6-1 and TRBJ2-3; 7 bases align to TRBD2. The CDR3 contains 16 residues. Germline CDR1 MNHNS, CDR2 SASEGT. Here the CDR3 DNA reads TGTGCCAGCAGCGAAGGCTCGGGAGGAGGCACAGATACGCAGTATTTT. Amino acid sequence: CASSEGSGGGTDTQYF.

The table lists this clone with a count of one. The CDR3: CASSLSGSRLGSGNTIYF. The CDR3 nucleotides are TGTGCCAGCAGTTTATCGGGTAGTAGGTTGGGCTCTGGAAACACCATATATTTT. This chain uses TRBV28 with TRBJ1-3; no reliable D call. V lost 1 base to trimming and J lost 0 bases, with 16 bases between them. The CDR3 is 18 amino acids. In germline, CDR1 is MDHEN, CDR2 SYDVKM.

The gene calls are TRBV28 and TRBJ1-3, with TRBD1 matching over 8 bases. The CDR3 consists of 16 residues. V shed 5 bases, J shed 2 bases, and the junction held 8 bases outside the gene matches. Germline CDR1 MDHEN, CDR2 SYDVKM. CDR3 sequence reads: CASSPPPGQAGNTIYF. The CDR3 region has the DNA TGTGCCAGCAGTCCCCCGCCGGGACAGGCTGGAAACACCATATATTTT.

This chain uses TRBV3-1 (or the pseudogene TRBV3-2) with TRBJ1-1; the match to TRBD1 covers 10 bases. CDR3 length: 14 amino acids. Germline lookup yields CDR1 LGHDT and CDR2 YNNKEL (reference sequence). Germline trimming cut 4 bases from V and 4 bases from J; bases unmatched to any gene: 3. CDR3 DNA sequence: TGTGCCAGCAGCCTGACAGGGGGCTCCACTGAAGCTTTCTTT. This gives the protein CASSLTGGSTEAFF.

The V gene is TRBV7-3, the J gene TRBJ2-2, with 7 bases identical to TRBD2. The germline V gene encodes CDR1 SGHTA and CDR2 FQGTGA. V lost 6 bases and J lost 6; bases outside the gene matches: 7. The CDR3 is 14 amino acids. The DNA for the CDR3 is TGTGCCAGCAGACCCGCTAGCGGCGCCGGGGAGCTGTTTTTT. It translates to CASRPASGAGELFF.

The table lists this clone with a few counts. The chain links TRBV27 to TRBJ1-5; no reliable D call. Trimming cost V 1 base and J 4 bases, with 8 bases left between them. The length of the CDR3 is 14 residues. The germline V gene encodes CDR1 MNHEY and CDR2 SMNVEV (reference sequence). The CDR3 region has the DNA TGTGCCAGCAGTTTATTATGGGGAAATCAGCCCCAGCATTTT. Encoded protein: CASSLLWGNQPQHF.

The chain recombines TRBV9 with TRBJ2-2; D might be TRBD1 (5 bases). The CDR3 contains 16 residues. V was shortened by 2 bases and J by 2 bases, with 13 bases between the two germline ends. Germline V gene lookup returns CDR1 SGDLS and CDR2 YYNGEE. The CDR3 nucleotides are TGTGCCAGCAGCGTGACCCAGGGTCGTAACACCGGGGAGCTGTTTTTT. Its translation: CASSVTQGRNTGELFF.

The chain combines TRBV3-1 (or the pseudogene TRBV3-2) with TRBJ2-7; TRBD1 matches 12 bases. V lost 4 bases to trimming and J lost 5 bases; unmatched junction nucleotides: 6. CDR1 is LGHDT and CDR2 is YNNKEL in the germline V gene (reference sequence). The CDR3 totals 15 residues. The CDR3 DNA is TGTGCCAGCAGCCGATCCGGGACAGGGGGCCACGAGCAGTACTTC. It specifies CASSRSGTGGHEQYF.

V usage is TRBV5-1 and J usage is TRBJ2-1; a possible D gene is TRBD1 (5 bases). CDR1 and CDR2 from the germline V gene are SGHRS and YFSETQ. Between the trimmed V and J ends, which lost 4 bases and 9 bases, there was a span of 8 bases. The CDR3 sequence is 11 residues long. CDR3 nucleotide sequence: TGCGCCAGCAGCCTCCAGGGTGAGCAGTTCTTC. This gives the protein CASSLQGEQFF.

V is TRBV28 and J is TRBJ2-1; TRBD2 matches at 9 bases. Looked up from germline, CDR1 is MDHEN and CDR2 is SYDVKM. CDR3 size: 19 residues. Trimming cost V 5 bases and J 3 bases; bases outside gene matches: 17. CDR3 in amino acids: CASSVSRPYSGRNYNEQFF. CDR3 coding DNA: TGTGCCAGCAGTGTATCACGCCCGTATAGCGGGAGAAACTACAATGAGCAGTTCTTC.

This chain uses TRBV30 with TRBJ1-6, with TRBD1 identical over 8 bases. With V trimmed by 2 bases and J by 1 base, 4 bases remained unmatched. The CDR3 runs to 16 residues. Per the germline V gene, CDR1 is GTSNPN and CDR2 is SVGIG (reference sequence). CDR3 sequence (DNA): TGTGCCTGGAGTCCAACAGGGGGATCCTATAATTCACCCCTCCACTTT. This codes for CAWSPTGGSYNSPLHF.

The rearrangement uses TRBV5-1 and TRBJ2-1; no clear D gene. Germline CDR1 SGHRS, CDR2 YFSETQ. CDR3 length equals 12 residues. The ends were cut back, 4 bases at V and 6 bases at J, with 8 bases in the middle. The CDR3 here is CASSGSSNEQFF. In DNA form, the CDR3 reads TGCGCCAGCAGCGGGTCCAGCAATGAGCAGTTCTTC. Full variable domain (remainder filled in from reference TRBV5-1 and TRBJ2-1): KAGVTQTPRYLIKTRGQQVTLSCSPISGHRSVSWYQQTPGQGLQFLFEYFSETQRNKGNFPGRFSGRQFSNSRSEMNVSTLELGDSALYLCASSGSSNEQFFGPGTRLTVL.

The chain employs TRBV5-6 and TRBJ2-5; TRBD2 aligns across 14 bases. With 2 bases clipped from V and 2 bases from J, the junction kept 5 bases outside the gene matches. CDR1 is SGHDT and CDR2 is YYEEEE in the germline V gene. The CDR3 runs 17 residues. In nucleotides, the CDR3 is TGTGCCAGCAGCTTTTTGGGACTAGCGGGAGAACAAGAGACCCAGTACTTC. Amino acids: CASSFLGLAGEQETQYF.

This chain connects TRBV5-6 to TRBJ2-1, with TRBD1 identical over 9 bases. Losses at the gene ends were 0 bases for V and 1 base for J; bases not matched to a gene: 2. In germline, CDR1 is SGHDT, CDR2 YYEEEE. CDR3 size: 16 residues. CDR3 sequence (DNA): TGTGCCAGCAGCTTGGGACAGGGGGATTCCTACAATGAGCAGTTCTTC. This translates into CASSLGQGDSYNEQFF.

Only one count was recorded for this clone. The J gene is TRBJ2-5, the V gene TRBV27, with TRBD1 matching over 8 bases. The CDR3 runs 14 residues. Germline V CDR1 and CDR2: MNHEY, SMNVEV (reference sequence). J lost 5 bases, V lost 5 bases, and 7 bases had no gene match. The CDR3 region has the DNA TGTGCCAGCAGTCCCTGGGACAGGCGGGAGACCCAGTACTTC. This codes for CASSPWDRRETQYF.